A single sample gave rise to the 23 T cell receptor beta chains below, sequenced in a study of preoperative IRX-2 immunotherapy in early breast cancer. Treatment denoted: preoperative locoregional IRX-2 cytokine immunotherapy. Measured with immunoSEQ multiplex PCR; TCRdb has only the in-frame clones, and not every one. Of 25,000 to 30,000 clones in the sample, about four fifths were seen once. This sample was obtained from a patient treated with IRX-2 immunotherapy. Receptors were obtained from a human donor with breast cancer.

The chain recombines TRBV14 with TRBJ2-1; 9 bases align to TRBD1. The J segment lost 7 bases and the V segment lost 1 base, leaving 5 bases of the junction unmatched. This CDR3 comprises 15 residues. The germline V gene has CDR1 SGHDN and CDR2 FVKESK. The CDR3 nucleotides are TGTGCCAGCAGCCAAGTAGGGACAGGGAGGAATGAGCAGTTCTTC. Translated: CASSQVGTGRNEQFF.

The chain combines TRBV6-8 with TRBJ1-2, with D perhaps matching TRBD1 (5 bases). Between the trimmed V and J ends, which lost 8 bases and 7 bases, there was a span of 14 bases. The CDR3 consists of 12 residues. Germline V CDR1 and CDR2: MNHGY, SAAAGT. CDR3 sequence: CASRGGEGGYTF. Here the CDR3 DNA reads TGTGCCAGCCGGGGAGGGGAAGGTGGCTACACCTTC.

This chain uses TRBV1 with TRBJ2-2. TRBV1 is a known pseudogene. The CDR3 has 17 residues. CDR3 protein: CASSQDWVRANTGELFF. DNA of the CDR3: TGCGCCAGCAGCCAAGATTGGGTCAGAGCGAACACCGGGGAGCTGTTTTTT.

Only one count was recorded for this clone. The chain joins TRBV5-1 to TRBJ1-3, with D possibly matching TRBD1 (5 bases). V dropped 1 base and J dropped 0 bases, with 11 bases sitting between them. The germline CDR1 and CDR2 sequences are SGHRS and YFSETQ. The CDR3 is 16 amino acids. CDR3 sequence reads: CASSLMGVISGNTIYF. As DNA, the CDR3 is TGCGCCAGCAGCTTGATGGGGGTCATCTCTGGAAACACCATATATTTT.

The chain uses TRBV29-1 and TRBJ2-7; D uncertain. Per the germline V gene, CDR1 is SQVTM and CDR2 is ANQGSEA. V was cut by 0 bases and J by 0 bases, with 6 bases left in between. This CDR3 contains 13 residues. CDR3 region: CSVEDRVSYEQYF. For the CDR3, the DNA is TGCAGCGTTGAAGATCGGGTCTCCTACGAGCAGTACTTC.

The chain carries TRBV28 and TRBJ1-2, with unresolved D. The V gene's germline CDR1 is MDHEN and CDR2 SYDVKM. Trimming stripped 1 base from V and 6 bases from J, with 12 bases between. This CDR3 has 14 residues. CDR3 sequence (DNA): TGTGCCAGCAGTTTATCCCCTCGTCGGGATGGCTACACCTTC. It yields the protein CASSLSPRRDGYTF.

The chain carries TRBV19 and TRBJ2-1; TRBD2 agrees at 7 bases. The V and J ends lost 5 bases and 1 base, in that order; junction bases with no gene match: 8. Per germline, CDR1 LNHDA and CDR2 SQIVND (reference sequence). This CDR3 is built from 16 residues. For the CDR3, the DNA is TGTGCCAGTAGTTTCCTAACCGGGGGGTCCTACAATGAGCAGTTCTTC. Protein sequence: CASSFLTGGSYNEQFF.

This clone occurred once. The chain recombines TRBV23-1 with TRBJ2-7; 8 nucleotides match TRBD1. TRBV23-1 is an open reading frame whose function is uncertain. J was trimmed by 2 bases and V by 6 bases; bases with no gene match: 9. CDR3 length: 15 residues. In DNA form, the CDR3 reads TGCGCCAGCAGCCAAATCGGACAGGGAGCCTACGAGCAGTACTTC. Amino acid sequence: CASSQIGQGAYEQYF.

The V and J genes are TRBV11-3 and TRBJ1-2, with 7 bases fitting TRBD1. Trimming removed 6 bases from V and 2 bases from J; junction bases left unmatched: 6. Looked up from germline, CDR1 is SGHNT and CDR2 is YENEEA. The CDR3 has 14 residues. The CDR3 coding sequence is TGTGCCAGCAGAGCCCCGGGACAGAACTATGGCTACACCTTC. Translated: CASRAPGQNYGYTF.

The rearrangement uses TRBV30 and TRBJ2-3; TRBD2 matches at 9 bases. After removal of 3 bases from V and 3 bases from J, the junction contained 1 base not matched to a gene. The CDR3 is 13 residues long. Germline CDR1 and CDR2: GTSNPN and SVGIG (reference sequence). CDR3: CAWRAGGTDTQYF. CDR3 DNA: TGTGCCTGGAGAGCGGGGGGTACAGATACGCAGTATTTT. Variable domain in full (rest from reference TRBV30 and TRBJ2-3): SQTIHQWPATLVQPVGSPLSLECTVEGTSNPNLYWYRQAAGRGLQLLFYSVGIGQISSEVPQNLSASRPQDRQFILSSKKLLLSDSGFYLCAWRAGGTDTQYFGPGTRLTVL.

The CDR3 loop reads CASSSRDRGNNQPQHF. As DNA, the CDR3 is TGTGCCAGTAGTTCCCGGGACAGGGGAAACAATCAGCCCCAGCATTTT. V is TRBV19 and J is TRBJ1-5, with 10 bases matching TRBD1. CDR3 length equals 16 residues. The germline CDR1 and CDR2 sequences are LNHDA and SQIVND (reference sequence). Losses at the gene ends were 5 bases for V and 3 bases for J; bases not matched to a gene: 7.

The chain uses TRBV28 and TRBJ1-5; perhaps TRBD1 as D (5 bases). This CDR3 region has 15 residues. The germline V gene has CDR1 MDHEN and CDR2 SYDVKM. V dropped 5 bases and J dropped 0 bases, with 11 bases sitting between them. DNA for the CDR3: TGTGCCAGCAGTCACCCAGGGTATAGCAATCAGCCCCAGCATTTT. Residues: CASSHPGYSNQPQHF. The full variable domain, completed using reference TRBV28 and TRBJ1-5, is DVKVTQSSRYLVKRTGEKVFLECVQDMDHENMFWYRQDPGLGLRLIYFSYDVKMKEKGDIPEGYSVSREKKERFSLILESASTNQTSMYLCASSHPGYSNQPQHFGDGTRLSIL.

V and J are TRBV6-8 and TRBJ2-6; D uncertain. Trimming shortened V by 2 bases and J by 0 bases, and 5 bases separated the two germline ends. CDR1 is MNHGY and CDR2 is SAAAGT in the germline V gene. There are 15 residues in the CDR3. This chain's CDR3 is CASSYGVSGANVLTF. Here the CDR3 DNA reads TGTGCCAGCAGTTACGGGGTCTCTGGGGCCAACGTCCTGACTTTC.

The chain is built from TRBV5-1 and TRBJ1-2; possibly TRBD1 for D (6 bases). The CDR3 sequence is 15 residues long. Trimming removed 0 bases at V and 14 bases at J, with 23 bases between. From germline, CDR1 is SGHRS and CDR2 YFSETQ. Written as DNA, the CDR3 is TGCGCCAGCAGCTTGGAATTCGGGCAGGGGAGGGGAGTGACCTTC. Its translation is CASSLEFGQGRGVTF.

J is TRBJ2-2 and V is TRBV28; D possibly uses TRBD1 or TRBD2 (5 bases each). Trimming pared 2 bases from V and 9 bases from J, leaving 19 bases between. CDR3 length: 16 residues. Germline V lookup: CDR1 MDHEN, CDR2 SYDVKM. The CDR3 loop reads CASSLRSRQGGRELFF. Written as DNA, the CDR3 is TGTGCCAGCAGTTTACGTTCTCGACARGGGGGTCGGGAGCTGTTTTTT. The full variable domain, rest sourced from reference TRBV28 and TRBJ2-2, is DVKVTQSSRYLVKRTGEKVFLECVQDMDHENMFWYRQDPGLGLRLIYFSYDVKMKEKGDIPEGYSVSREKKERFSLILESASTNQTSMYLCASSLRSRQGGRELFFGEGSRLTVL.

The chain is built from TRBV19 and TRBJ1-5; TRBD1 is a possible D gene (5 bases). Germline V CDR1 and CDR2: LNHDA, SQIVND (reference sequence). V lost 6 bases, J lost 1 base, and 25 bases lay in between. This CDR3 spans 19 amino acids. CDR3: CASSFGTPSFRVSNQPQHF. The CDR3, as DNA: TGTGCCAGTAGCTTCGGGACGCCGTCCTTTAGGGTCAGCAATCAGCCCCAGCATTTT.

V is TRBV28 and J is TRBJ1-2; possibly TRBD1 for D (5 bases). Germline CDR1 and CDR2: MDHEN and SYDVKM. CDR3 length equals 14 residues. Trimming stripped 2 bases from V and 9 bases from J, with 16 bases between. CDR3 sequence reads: CASSLVRDPLSYTF. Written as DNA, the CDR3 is TGTGCCAGCAGTTTAGTAAGGGACCCTCTGAGCTACACCTTC.

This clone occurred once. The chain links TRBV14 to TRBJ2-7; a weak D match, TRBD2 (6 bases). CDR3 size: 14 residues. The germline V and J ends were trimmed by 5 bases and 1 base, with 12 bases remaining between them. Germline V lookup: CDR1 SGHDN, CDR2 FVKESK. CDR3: CASSIRDLSYEQYF. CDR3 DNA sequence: TGTGCCAGCAGCATCCGGGACTTATCCTACGAGCAGTACTTC. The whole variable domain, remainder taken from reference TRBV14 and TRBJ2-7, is EAGVTQFPSHSVIEKGQTVTLRCDPISGHDNLYWYRRVMGKEIKFLLHFVKESKQDESGMPNNRFLAERTGGTYSTLKVQPAELEDSGVYFCASSIRDLSYEQYFGPGTRLTVT.

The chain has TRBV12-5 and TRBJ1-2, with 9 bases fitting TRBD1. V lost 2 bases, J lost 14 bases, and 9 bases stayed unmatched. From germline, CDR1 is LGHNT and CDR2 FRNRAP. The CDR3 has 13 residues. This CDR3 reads CASGLPQGTGLTF. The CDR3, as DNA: TGTGCTAGTGGTTTGCCCCAAGGGACAGGGTTAACCTTC.

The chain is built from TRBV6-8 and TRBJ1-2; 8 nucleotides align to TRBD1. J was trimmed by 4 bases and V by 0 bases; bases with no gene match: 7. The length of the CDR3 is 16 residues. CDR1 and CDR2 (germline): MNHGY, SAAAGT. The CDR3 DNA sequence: TGTGCCAGCAGTTACTCGGTGGGACAGGTATTCTATGGCTACACCTTC. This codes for CASSYSVGQVFYGYTF.

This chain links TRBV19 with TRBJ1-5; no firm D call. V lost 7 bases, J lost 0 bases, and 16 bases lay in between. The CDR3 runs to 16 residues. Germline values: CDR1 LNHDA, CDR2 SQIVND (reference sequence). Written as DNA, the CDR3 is TGTGCCAGTAACGGCCTGCGGGAGTATAGCAATCAGCCCCAGCATTTT. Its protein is CASNGLREYSNQPQHF. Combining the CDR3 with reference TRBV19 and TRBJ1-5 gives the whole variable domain DGGITQSPKYLFRKEGQNVTLSCEQNLNHDAMYWYRQDPGQGLRLIYYSQIVNDFQKGDIAEGYSVSREKKESFPLTVTSAQKNPTAFYLCASNGLREYSNQPQHFGDGTRLSIL.

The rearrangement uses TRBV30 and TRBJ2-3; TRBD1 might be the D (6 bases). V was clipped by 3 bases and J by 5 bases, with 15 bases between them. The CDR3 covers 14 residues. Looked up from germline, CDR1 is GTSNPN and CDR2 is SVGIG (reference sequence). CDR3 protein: CAWSWWGQGDTQYF. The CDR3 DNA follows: TGTGCCTGGAGCTGGTGGGGGCAGGGAGATACGCAGTATTTT. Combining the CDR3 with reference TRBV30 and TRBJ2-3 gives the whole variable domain SQTIHQWPATLVQPVGSPLSLECTVEGTSNPNLYWYRQAAGRGLQLLFYSVGIGQISSEVPQNLSASRPQDRQFILSSKKLLLSDSGFYLCAWSWWGQGDTQYFGPGTRLTVL.

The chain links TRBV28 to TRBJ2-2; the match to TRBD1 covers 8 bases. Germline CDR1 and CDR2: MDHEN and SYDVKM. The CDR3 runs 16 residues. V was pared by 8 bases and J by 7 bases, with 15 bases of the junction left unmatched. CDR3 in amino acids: CASGLDRTGLNGELFF. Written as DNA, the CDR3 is TGTGCCAGCGGCTTAGACCGGACAGGGCTTAACGGGGAGCTGTTTTTT.